Given below is one TCR beta chain in context. The specificity of this receptor is unknown. Qualities for individual bases were not recorded, and no much larger clone is one base off. The data were taken from a study of T cell responses to AZD1222 COVID-19 vaccine (dated by TCRdb to about 2021). As for the study more broadly: AZD1222 recipients whose second dose came at about 4 weeks and those whose second dose came at about 12 weeks were combined into one group, since spike-specific TCR depth and breadth did not differ between the two schedules. A total of about 250 trial participants underwent TCR sequencing, of whom 207 had received two doses of AZD1222 and around 26 had received two doses of the MenACWY control vaccine. Trial participants were enrolled by age into 18-55, 56-69 and 70-plus year subgroups, with around 150, 28 and 57 TCR-sequenced participants respectively. The paper as a whole reports these results and caveats: The 56-69-year group was small, and its depth increase did not reach significance, likely because of low power. A significant rise in spike-specific TCR breadth and depth was observed after two AZD1222 doses relative to day 0 and relative to MenACWY recipients. Because no day 14 peak-response samples were available, the repertoires could be characterized only after the peak T cell response. Only five or six AZD1222 recipients were SARS-CoV-2 seropositive at baseline, limiting conclusions about previously exposed vaccinees. CD4 TCRs associated with the vaccine covered the entire spike protein, and the dominant responses were in regions 160-218 and 743-854. Reportedly, almost half of the unique spike-specific TCRs recognized epitopes lying outside the regions that are mutated in the B.1.351 and B.1.1.7 variants. Participants were mostly white British and included more females than males, and it was suggested by the authors that clonal diversity may have been underestimated.

Taken with the paper, the label for time point translates to: baseline before first vaccination. Samples from vaccinated people were obtained from the UK trials COV001 and COV002, which included a single-blind randomized controlled phase 2/3 trial of AZD1222 (ChAdOx1 nCoV-19) in healthy adults. Trial participant PBMC samples were collected at day 0 and day 28 after the second dose for TCRbeta chain sequencing. Trimming leaves V shorter by 5 bases and J shorter by 2 bases, with the junction holding 6 bases beyond the gene matches. From its cysteine to its phenylalanine, the CDR3 spans 15 amino acids. Solely the CDR3 DNA is kept, with 45 bases framed from the first base. In the germline V gene, CDR1 corresponds to SGHNT and CDR2 to YENEEA. The CDR3 regions of human TCRbeta chains were analyzed by immunosequencing. Under the source paper's analysis protocol: Repertoire TCRs were checked for matches against a reference library of SARS-CoV-2-specific TCRs that had been generated using the MIRA antigen-specificity platform. Breadth was defined as the fraction of unique TCRs that were SARS-CoV-2-associated, and depth was defined as the fraction of total T cells that were SARS-CoV-2-associated. Using the MIRA data, every spike-specific TCR was mapped to the spike region that the TCR reacted to and assigned to either a CD4 or a CD8 class. Log10-transformed breadth and depth values were compared by one-way ANOVA with Sidak's multiple comparisons tests. The clones in this table, taken by TCRdb from immuneACCESS, are in-frame only. Not every clone is retained; where verified, under half of the shortfall comes from an unresolved V gene, and the cause of the rest is unknown. Clonal size and the V and J genes are those of that table, whereas D and trimming came from the DNA. The sample table holds some 150,000 clones, of which 90% to 95% were seen once. The biggest ten clones account for roughly 1% of the sample.

In this chain, TRBV11-3 is recombined with TRBJ2-1; 7 of the junction bases match TRBD1. The sample here was peripheral blood, taken on day 0 of AZD1222 vaccination. This sequence was found in an adult in good health. The CDR3 is CASSVLQGAYNEQFF. The DNA is TGTGCCAGCAGCGTCCTCCAGGGGGCCTACAATGAGCAGTTCTTC.